The present TCR beta chain was sequenced within a study of blood T cell repertoires in COVID-19. TCRdb keeps only in-frame clones here, not all; method: immunoSEQ multiplex PCR. The sample records about 190,000 clones, about 81% being singletons. V lost 2 bases and J lost 1, with 11 bases in between. The CDR3 runs to 15 residues. Germline V gene lookup returns CDR1 ENHRY and CDR2 SYGVKD. Material for sequencing was peripheral blood. The rearrangement links TRBV10-3 to TRBJ1-1; tentatively, D is TRBD1 (5 bases). The sequence was obtained from a man younger than 45 with active or convalescent COVID-19. This chain's CDR3 is CAISEERGWNTEAFF. CDR3 DNA sequence: TGTGCCATCAGTGAGGAAAGGGGATGGAACACTGAAGCTTTCTTT.